This T cell receptor beta chain was obtained from a study of T cell responses to AZD1222 COVID-19 vaccine (dated by TCRdb to the early 2020s). In terms of the full investigation: A total of 230 to 250 trial participants underwent TCR sequencing, of whom 207 had received two doses of AZD1222 and about 25 had received two doses of the MenACWY control vaccine. Trial participants were enrolled by age into subgroups of 18-55, 56-69 and 70-plus years, and about 150, 27 and 61 TCR-sequenced participants, respectively, were included in these subgroups. The paper's findings and limits, for the study overall: Because no day 14 peak-response samples were available, the repertoires could be characterized only after the peak T cell response. Nearly half of unique spike-specific TCRs reportedly recognized epitopes outside regions mutated in the B.1.351 and B.1.1.7 variants. After two AZD1222 doses, spike-specific TCR breadth and depth were significantly higher than at day 0 and than in MenACWY recipients. Conclusions about previously exposed vaccinees are limited, since just six AZD1222 recipients were seropositive for SARS-CoV-2 at baseline. Vaccine-associated CD4 TCRs spanned the whole spike protein, with dominant responses in regions 160-218 and 743-854. In the small 56-69-year group, the increase in depth fell short of significance, most likely because of low power. Most participants were white British and females outnumbered males, and the authors suggested that clonal diversity may have been underestimated.

The CDR3 regions of human TCRbeta chains were subjected to immunosequencing. The authors' analysis ran thus. Repertoire TCRs were checked for matches against a reference library of SARS-CoV-2-specific TCRs that had been generated using the MIRA antigen-specificity platform. Breadth was defined as the fraction of unique TCRs that were SARS-CoV-2-associated. Depth was defined as the fraction of total T cells that were SARS-CoV-2-associated. Using the MIRA data, each spike-specific TCR was assigned both to the spike region to which the TCR was reactive and to a CD4 or CD8 class. Log10-transformed breadth and depth values were compared by one-way ANOVA with Sidak's multiple comparisons tests. Entries here come from immuneACCESS through TCRdb and include only in-frame sequences with V and J called. Some clones fail to appear in such tables; in the studies checked, an unresolved V gene covers under half of the shortfall, and the cause of the remainder is unknown. The DNA was the basis for D and trimming; V, J and clone size are from that table. Here the sample has around 210,000 clones; roughly 94% occur a single time. 1.7% of the sample lies in the top ten.

Spanning cysteine to phenylalanine, the CDR3 consists of 11 amino acids. Just CDR3 DNA is preserved here, 33 bases in frame from base 1. CDR1 and CDR2, looked up from the germline V gene (reference sequence), are SGHNT and YYREEE. For this clone: Its binding antigen is unknown. Germline and junction disagree at one end, which may indicate a read error.

The time point label, read with the paper, signifies: about 28 days (+/-7) after the second vaccine dose. The meaning of the sample's treatment or condition label: meningococcal conjugate vaccine given as trial control. Vaccinee samples were obtained from the UK trials COV001 and COV002, which included a single-blind randomized controlled phase 2/3 trial of AZD1222 (ChAdOx1 nCoV-19) in healthy adults. For TCRbeta chain sequencing, PBMC samples from trial participants were taken at day 0 and at day 28 after the second dose. The specimen comprised peripheral blood, sampled 28 days after the second dose of the MenACWY control vaccine. The clonotype comes from an adult who received the MenACWY meningococcal vaccine as a control. In this chain, TRBV5-4 is recombined with TRBJ2-1; 8 bases in the middle match TRBD2. DNA sequence: TGTGCCAGCGTCCGCGGCGGGAGGAGGCTCTTC. Its translation is CASVRGGRRLF.